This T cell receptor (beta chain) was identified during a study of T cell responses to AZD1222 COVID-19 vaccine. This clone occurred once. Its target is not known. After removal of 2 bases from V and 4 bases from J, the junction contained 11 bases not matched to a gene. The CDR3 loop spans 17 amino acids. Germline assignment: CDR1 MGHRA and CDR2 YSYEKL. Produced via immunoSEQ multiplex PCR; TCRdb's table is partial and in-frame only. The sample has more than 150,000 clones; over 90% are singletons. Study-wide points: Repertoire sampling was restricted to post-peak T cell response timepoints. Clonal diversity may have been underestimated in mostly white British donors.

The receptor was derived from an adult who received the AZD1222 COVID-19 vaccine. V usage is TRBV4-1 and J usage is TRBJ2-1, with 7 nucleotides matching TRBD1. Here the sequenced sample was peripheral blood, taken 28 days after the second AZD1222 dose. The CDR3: CASSQPKQGRTYNEQFF. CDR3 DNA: TGCGCCAGCAGCCAACCAAAACAGGGGCGGACATACAATGAGCAGTTCTTC.